The present T cell receptor beta chain was sequenced within a study of blood T cells in healthy people across ages (dated by TCRdb to between 2014 and 2016). Looking at the study overall: Template switching captured roughly one uniquely barcoded TCR beta cDNA molecule per two T cells in model experiments. Using deep sequencing normalized with unique cDNA molecular identifiers, the study measured how TCR beta repertoire diversity changes with age. Donors were grouped into four age groups: young (average roughly 17 years), middle-aged (approximately 41), aged (62) and long-lived (around 80). To avoid experimental bias, donors of different ages were randomly spread across the sequencing lanes. For two donors (one aged 18 to 29 and one aged 80 or older), the study analyzed two additional independent replicas of 1 million unique cDNA reads from the same blood draw. Summary of the overall study and its limitations: Compared with the aged group, the long-lived group had more naive CD4+ T cells, fewer expanded clones and increased TCR diversity, a pattern suggesting age selection. Estimates of total diversity from one million sequenced T cells were regarded as lower bounds and underestimates. Observed TCR beta diversity per million T cells fell roughly linearly with age, and a significant reduction was already apparent by age approximately 41. The percentage of naive T cells measured by flow cytometry correlated strongly with observed TCR beta diversity. Donor CMV infection status was unknown, potentially confounding age-related changes in expanded clonotypes. Because profiling used bulk unsorted PBMCs, naive and antigen-experienced compartments could not be compared conclusively.

Details on this clonotype: Its antigen is still unknown. No quality values exist for individual bases; no much larger clone is one base distant.

Donors were a few dozen systemically healthy Caucasian individuals from Russia aged roughly 6 to 100 years. Each donor gave around 9.9 milliliters of peripheral blood, collected into EDTA-treated Vacutainer tubes. Ficoll-Paque density-gradient centrifugation was used to isolate PBMCs, with at least 6 million obtained per sample. Total RNA, at least 6 micrograms per sample, was extracted from PBMCs with Trizol reagent. Naive CD45RAhigh/CD27high T cell percentages were measured by flow cytometry on a PBMC aliquot from every donor. CDR1 KGHSH and CDR2 LQKENI are derived from the germline V gene. Including the terminal cysteine and phenylalanine, the CDR3 comprises 15 residues. Only the CDR3 DNA stays, 45 bases, in frame from base 1. Deletion took 2 bases off V and 0 bases off J, with a span of 10 bases between the germline ends. Library construction relied on 5' RACE. Sequencing was carried out with an Illumina HiSeq 2500. A second PCR of roughly 6 to 12 cycles was performed with a sample-barcoded 5' primer and a J-beta primer mix. Each TCR beta cDNA molecule received a unique molecular identifier from a template-switch 5' adaptor carrying 12 random nucleotides. Each sample yielded at least 3 million CDR3-containing paired-end reads. All of the RNA was converted into first-strand cDNA using the Mint cDNA synthesis kit, with a TRBC-specific oligonucleotide serving as the primer. Following uracil-DNA glycosylase treatment, all cDNA underwent a first 18-cycle PCR with the universal primers M1SS and BC2_uni_R. The source study handled its data this way. Each sample was normalized by randomly selecting 1 million high-quality reads, each carrying a distinct molecular identifier. Reads with shared molecular identifiers were discarded instead of being binned into consensus sequences. MiTCR, run with a Q25 quality threshold and the strictest error-elimination algorithm, handled CDR3 identification, clonotype clustering and error correction. A nonparametric unseen species model with Euler transformation was used to estimate lower-bound total TCR beta diversity. The public reads were run again by TCRdb, first through fastp at Q25 and then through MiXCR, and only productive beta chains were kept. When rows share a CDR3 protein, they turn into one entry using the most common DNA and genes. TCRdb's processing, not the authors', yielded these V and J calls. The sample yields about 1 million distinct CDR3 sequences; under 55% were counted once. Approximately 20% of the sample is in the top ten clones.

This TCR was recovered from a woman in her sixties in good health. This sequence uses TRBV18 and TRBJ1-1, with the identity of the D gene unclear. Sequencing was carried out using blood. At the DNA level, the sequence is TGTGCCAGCTCACCAAGCGGCTCGGTGAACACTGAAGCTTTCTTT. This codes for CASSPSGSVNTEAFF.